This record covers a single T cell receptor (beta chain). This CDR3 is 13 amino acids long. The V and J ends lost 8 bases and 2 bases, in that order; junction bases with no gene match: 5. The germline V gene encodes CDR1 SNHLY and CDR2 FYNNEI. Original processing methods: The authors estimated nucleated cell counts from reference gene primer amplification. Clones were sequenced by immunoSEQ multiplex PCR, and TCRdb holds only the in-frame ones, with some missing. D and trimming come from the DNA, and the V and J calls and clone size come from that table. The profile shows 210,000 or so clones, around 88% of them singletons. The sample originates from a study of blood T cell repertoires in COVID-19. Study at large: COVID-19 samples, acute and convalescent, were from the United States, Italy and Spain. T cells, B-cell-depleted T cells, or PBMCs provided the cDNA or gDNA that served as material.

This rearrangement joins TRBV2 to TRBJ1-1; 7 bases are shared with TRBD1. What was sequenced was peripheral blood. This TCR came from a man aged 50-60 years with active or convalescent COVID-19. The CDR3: CASGWTGNTEAFF. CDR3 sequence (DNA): TGTGCCAGCGGCTGGACAGGTAACACTGAAGCTTTCTTT.